This is a list of T cell receptor beta chains from one sample in a study of shared clonotypes between healthy human individuals. The table came from immunoSEQ multiplex PCR; TCRdb's copy has only in-frame clones and leaves some out. Of fewer than 1.4 million clones in the sample, 75% to 80% were seen once. Specimen: memory CD4+ T cells from PBMCs. Receptors were obtained from a young man in good health. Some clones in this sample may be carry-over from other donors' samples. Each CDR3 is given with its conserved first and last residue. D genes are given only for firm matches. Clone size, where shown, is once, few, many, or a class for clones that have expanded.

V gene	D gene	J gene	clone size	CDR3 DNA	CDR3 protein
TRBV6-1	-	TRBJ2-7	-	TGTGCCAGCATGCCTCCACAGGGGACTTACGAGCAGTACTTC	CASMPPQGTYEQYF
TRBV5-1	TRBD2	TRBJ2-2	-	TGCGCCAGCCGACTAGCGGGATTGAACACCGGGGAGCTGTTTTTT	CASRLAGLNTGELFF
TRBV10-3	-	TRBJ1-3	-	TGTGCCATCAGTGAGACAGAAGGAAACACCATATATTTT	CAISETEGNTIYF
TRBV6-6	-	TRBJ2-7	-	TGTGCCATCCGGGACCCACCAAAGAACGAGCAGTACTTC	CAIRDPPKNEQYF
TRBV2	TRBD2	TRBJ2-7	-	TGTGCCAGCAGCCGAGGACTAGCGGGAGGACGCTCCTACGAGCAGTACTTC	CASSRGLAGGRSYEQYF
TRBV6-6	-	TRBJ2-7	-	TGTGCCAGCACCAGAGCCGGGAGCATCTCCCCCAACGAGCAGTACTTC	CASTRAGSISPNEQYF
TRBV7-6	TRBD1	TRBJ2-1	once	TGTGCCAGCAGTCCCCGGACAGGCTCCTACAATGAGCAGTTCTTC	CASSPRTGSYNEQFF
TRBV7-2	TRBD2	TRBJ2-5	once	TGTGCCAGCAGCTTAAGAGTAGCTAGCGGCTTCGAAGAGACCCAGTACTTC	CASSLRVASGFEETQYF
TRBV28	-	TRBJ1-1	-	TGTGCCAGCAGCCCGAGACTGATGAACACTGAAGCTTTCTTT	CASSPRLMNTEAFF
TRBV18	TRBD2	TRBJ2-6	many	TGTGCCAGCTCACCACAACTAGCGGGAGGCTCGCTTCCCGGGGCCAACGTCCTGACTTTC	CASSPQLAGGSLPGANVLTF
TRBV11-1	-	TRBJ2-1	-	TGTGCCAGCAGCTTAGGGAGCGGCAACTCGTACAATGAGCAGTTCTTC	CASSLGSGNSYNEQFF
TRBV15	TRBD2	TRBJ2-5	-	TGTGCCACCAGCAGACTAGCGGGTGAAGAGACCCAGTACTTC	CATSRLAGEETQYF
TRBV7-2	TRBD1	TRBJ1-5	-	TGTGCCAGCAGCCTACAGGGGGGGGATCAGCCCCAGCATTTT	CASSLQGGDQPQHF
TRBV7-9	TRBD1	TRBJ1-1	-	TGTGCCAGCAGTTTCCAGGGGGTGAACACTGAAGCTTTCTTT	CASSFQGVNTEAFF
TRBV28	-	TRBJ2-5	-	TGTGCCAGCAGTTTATACCAGGGGAGCGAGACCCAGTACTTC	CASSLYQGSETQYF
TRBV7-8	-	TRBJ2-4	-	TGTGCCAGCAGCCCCACTAGGGCAGTTGAAAACATTCAGTACTTC	CASSPTRAVENIQYF
TRBV4-1	TRBD2	TRBJ2-7	-	TGCGCCAGCAGCCAAGATCGGGCGCGGGAGTCCCACGAGCAGTACTTC	CASSQDRARESHEQYF
TRBV9	-	TRBJ2-5	once	TGTGCCAGCAGCAACGATGGCGAGACCCAGTACTTC	CASSNDGETQYF
TRBV2	-	TRBJ2-3	many	TGTGCCAGCAGCGCAAGGGATGCCCGGTATACGCAGTATTTT	CASSARDARYTQYF
TRBV25-1	-	TRBJ1-1	many	TGTGCCAGCAGCAGACAGACGAACACTGAAGCTTTCTTT	CASSRQTNTEAFF
TRBV28	TRBD1	TRBJ1-4	-	TGTGCCAGCAGTCGAACACAGGGGGCGCTGGGAAAACTGTTTTTT	CASSRTQGALGKLFF
TRBV11-2	TRBD1	TRBJ1-4	-	TGTGCCAGCAGCTTTCTACAGGGGGTCAGAAATGAAAAACTGTTTTTT	CASSFLQGVRNEKLFF
TRBV5-4	TRBD1	TRBJ2-7	once	TGTGCCAGCAGCCGAGGGACAGACTACGAGCAGTACTTC	CASSRGTDYEQYF
TRBV18	-	TRBJ2-3	-	TGTGCCAGCTCGCTCGTAGCTAGACAGGAGACGCAGTATTTT	CASSLVARQETQYF
TRBV7-3	-	TRBJ2-3	-	TGTGCCAGCAGCTTAGGTGGGGGTGCAGATACGCAGTATTTT	CASSLGGGADTQYF
TRBV5-1	-	TRBJ2-3	-	TGCGCCAGCAGCGCCCCAACAGATACGCAGTATTTT	CASSAPTDTQYF
TRBV14	-	TRBJ1-3	-	TGTGCCAGCAGCCAAGTGGGGGCTTGGGGAGGAAACACCATATATTTT	CASSQVGAWGGNTIYF
TRBV10-3	TRBD1	TRBJ2-7	-	TGTGCCATCAGTGAGTCGATTCCCCCAGGGGGCGAGCAGTACTTC	CAISESIPPGGEQYF
TRBV7-8	TRBD1	TRBJ2-5	-	TGTGCCAGCAGCCTGACCGGACAGGGCCACCAAGAGACCCAGTACTTC	CASSLTGQGHQETQYF
TRBV10-1	TRBD2	TRBJ2-1	many	TGCGCCAGCAGAGTTAGCGGGAGGGGTCACTACAATGAGCAGTTCTTC	CASRVSGRGHYNEQFF
TRBV7-9	-	TRBJ1-3	-	TGTGCCAGCAGCTTAGATGGGGGCGCTGGAAACACCATATATTTT	CASSLDGGAGNTIYF
TRBV10-3	-	TRBJ2-3	-	TGTGCCATCAGTGAGTCCCCTAGAGATACGCAGTATTTT	CAISESPRDTQYF
TRBV19	TRBD1	TRBJ1-4	-	TGTGCCAGTAGTATGGACAGGGTGGGGGAAAAACTGTTTTTT	CASSMDRVGEKLFF
TRBV5-1	-	TRBJ1-4	-	TGCGCCAGCAGCTTGGGCCTCACCGGGTATACTAATGAAAAACTGTTTTTT	CASSLGLTGYTNEKLFF
TRBV5-1	TRBD2	TRBJ2-1	-	TGCGCCAGCAGCTTGGGGAGCGGGAGGCGAGCCAATGAGCAGTTCTTC	CASSLGSGRRANEQFF
TRBV18	TRBD2	TRBJ2-7	-	TGTGCCAGCTCACTCGGGACTAGCGGCGTCTACGAGCAGTACTTC	CASSLGTSGVYEQYF
TRBV7-8	-	TRBJ2-7	few	TGTGCCAGCACTTCCGGGTCTATCGCCTACGAGCAGTACTTC	CASTSGSIAYEQYF
TRBV20-1	-	TRBJ1-2	many	TGCAGTGCTATGAGTAACTATGGCTACACCTTC	CSAMSNYGYTF
TRBV2	TRBD1	TRBJ1-3	-	TGTGCCAGCGGTCAGACAGGGGCAGGGGGAAACACCATATATTTT	CASGQTGAGGNTIYF
TRBV7-9	-	TRBJ2-7	-	TGTGCCAGCAGCCCCGGTTTGAAAAGGCCCGTGGCCTACGAGCAGTACTTC	CASSPGLKRPVAYEQYF
TRBV6-5	-	TRBJ2-7	-	TGTGCCAGCAGTTACTCTAGGGCAAGCTCCTACGAGCAGTACTTC	CASSYSRASSYEQYF
TRBV6-1	TRBD1	TRBJ1-4	-	TGTGCCAGCAGTGGACAGGGGGCGTCTTATAATGAAAAACTGTTTTTT	CASSGQGASYNEKLFF
TRBV7-3	TRBD1	TRBJ2-2	-	TGTGCCAGCAGCCGGGACAGGGCGAACACCGGGGAGCTGTTTTTT	CASSRDRANTGELFF
TRBV27	-	TRBJ1-2	many	TGTGCCAGCAGTTACCGGGTCTCGGGCGGTTATGGCTACACCTTC	CASSYRVSGGYGYTF
TRBV5-6	-	TRBJ2-1	-	TGTGCCAGCAGCTTTGGGTCGGAAAGGGGTGTCTTC	CASSFGSERGVF
TRBV6-6	-	TRBJ1-5	-	TGTGCCAGCAGCCAACAGTTGGGGCAGCCCCAGCATTTT	CASSQQLGQPQHF
TRBV28	TRBD2	TRBJ2-7	once	TGTGCCAGCAGTTCAGGCGGGAGGGCCCACGAGCAGTACTTC	CASSSGGRAHEQYF